This T cell receptor beta chain was documented in a study of T-cell reconstitution after alpha-beta-depleted transplantation in children. CDR1 is DFQATT, CDR2 SNEGSKA, per germline (reference sequence). Trimming cost V 0 bases and J 8 bases, with 10 bases left between them. The CDR3 is 13 amino acids. Researchers prepared the TCRbeta library using unique molecular identifiers, the study reports. Each CDR3 protein is one row after TCRdb ran MiXCR on the PCR reads. The data contain around 680,000 distinct CDR3 sequences, approximately 16% of them singletons. The sequence was obtained from a human donor who donated a stem cell graft to a child with acute myeloid leukemia. Sequenced here: PBMCs from the stem cell graft donor, sampled from the stem cell graft. This chain joins TRBV20-1 and TRBJ2-2; no definite D call. The DNA for the CDR3 is TGCAGTGCTAGAGACTTCAGAACTGGGGAGCTGTTTTTT. Encoded protein: CSARDFRTGELFF.